These 28 T cell receptor beta chains were all obtained from the same sample, sequenced in a study of T cells in Graves' hyperthyroidism and ophthalmopathy. RNA transcripts provided the source from which TCR beta CDR3 regions were amplified. First-round RT-PCR of the TCR CDR3 relied on the HTBI primer set. TCRdb re-analysed the multiplex PCR reads in MiXCR, keeping a single row per CDR3 protein. Among about 350,000 distinct CDR3 sequences listed, approximately 15% were seen once. Sequenced material: blood. The origin of the receptors is a woman under 40 with Graves' hyperthyroidism.

The chain has TRBV9 and TRBJ1-5; 9 nucleotides agree with TRBD1. The V gene end was trimmed by 2 bases and the J gene end by 4 bases; junction bases not matched to a gene: 1. This CDR3 spans 14 amino acids. CDR1 is SGDLS, CDR2 YYNGEE, per germline. The CDR3 is CASSVGQGNQPQHF. For the CDR3, the DNA is TGTGCCAGCAGCGTCGGACAGGGGAATCAGCCCCAGCATTTT.

This clonotype was recorded many times. The chain is built from TRBV28 and TRBJ2-2, with a weak D call TRBD2 (5 bases). V dropped 8 bases and J dropped 5 bases, with 9 bases sitting between them. There are 12 residues in the CDR3. Germline V gene lookup returns CDR1 MDHEN and CDR2 SYDVKM. The CDR3 region has the DNA TGTGCCAGCGCTGGACTGACCGGGGAGCTGTTTTTT. Translation: CASAGLTGELFF.

This clonotype was seen only a few times. The chain carries TRBV29-1 and TRBJ2-7; 9 bases line up with TRBD1. This CDR3 spans 13 amino acids. J was trimmed by 5 bases and V by 0 bases; bases with no gene match: 2. The V gene's germline CDR1 is SQVTM and CDR2 ANQGSEA. CDR3 amino acids: CSVEDDRGNEQYF. The CDR3 nucleotides read TGCAGCGTTGAAGATGACAGGGGGAACGAGCAGTACTTC.

This clonotype was counted many times. The genes are TRBV6-1 and TRBJ1-5, with unresolved D. The V gene lost 7 bases and the J gene lost 0 bases, with 13 bases spanning the gap. Germline CDR1 and CDR2: MNHNS and SASEGT. This CDR3 spans 15 amino acids. CDR3 amino acids: CASKDYPGSNQPQHF. CDR3 nucleotide sequence: TGTGCCAGCAAAGACTATCCTGGTAGCAATCAGCCCCAGCATTTT.

The chain joins TRBV6-2 or TRBV6-3 to TRBJ2-7; D may correspond to TRBD1 or TRBD2 (6 bases each). The CDR3 has 16 residues. The V gene lost 2 bases and the J gene lost 3 bases, with 17 bases spanning the gap. The germline CDR1 and CDR2 sequences are MNHEY and SVGEGT. CDR3 region: CASSYRGGPDYYEQYF. DNA of the CDR3: TGTGCCAGCAGTTACCGTGGGGGGCCGGACTACTACGAGCAGTACTTC.

The V call is TRBV12-3 or TRBV12-4, the J call TRBJ2-5; the match to TRBD1 covers 9 bases. This CDR3 is 15 amino acids long. The V and J ends lost 5 bases and 3 bases, in that order; junction bases with no gene match: 7. The CDR3 DNA is TGTGCCAGCAGTGGGGGGACAGGGAATGAAGAGACCCAGTACTTC. Its translation: CASSGGTGNEETQYF.

This clonotype was observed a few times. This CDR3 reads CATRGLAEGPYPTDTQYF. The CDR3 DNA reads as TGTGCCACCCGCGGACTAGCGGAGGGCCCCTATCCCACAGATACGCAGTATTTT. This chain connects TRBV6-2 or TRBV6-3 to TRBJ2-3; 10 bases fit TRBD2. The trim removed 10 bases at V and 2 bases at J, leaving 18 bases unmatched. Germline V gene lookup returns CDR1 MNHEY and CDR2 SVGEGT. This CDR3 has 18 residues.

The table lists this clonotype with many counts. The chain joins TRBV20-1 to TRBJ2-5; D is perhaps TRBD2 (5 bases). Trimming removed 6 bases at V and 5 bases at J, with 25 bases between. Germline-derived CDR1 and CDR2 are DFQATT and SNEGSKA (reference sequence). The CDR3 totals 16 residues. The CDR3 nucleotides are TGCAGTGCCACCGCGAGGGAAGCCCGACCCATGGAGACCCAGTACTTC. This translates into CSATAREARPMETQYF.

This clonotype came up a few times. The chain uses TRBV12-3 or TRBV12-4 and TRBJ1-5; maybe TRBD1 (5 bases). This CDR3 comprises 14 residues. The V and J ends lost 5 bases and 7 bases respectively, with 15 bases between them. CDR3 coding DNA: TGTGCCAGCAGTCATGGTGTTTGGGGGCAGCCCCAGCATTTT. Translating gives CASSHGVWGQPQHF.

This clonotype was found many times. The V call is TRBV20-1, the J call TRBJ2-1; 9 bases agree with TRBD2. The CDR3 contains 21 residues. The germline gives CDR1 DFQATT, CDR2 SNEGSKA (reference sequence). Trimming at V came to 2 bases and at J to 1 base, leaving 21 bases not matched to a gene. The CDR3 here is CSARRSRWLAGFRGSYNEQFF. The CDR3 DNA reads as TGCAGTGCTAGACGGTCCCGTTGGCTAGCGGGATTCCGAGGGTCCTACAATGAGCAGTTCTTC.

This clonotype turned up a few times. The chain couples TRBV4-3 to TRBJ2-7; 9 nucleotides agree with TRBD1. Germline V gene lookup returns CDR1 LGHNA and CDR2 YSLEER. This CDR3 region has 14 residues. V trimming: 4 bases; J trimming: 4 bases; junction bases outside the gene matches: 5. CDR3 residues: CASSRGQGRYEQYF. CDR3 sequence (DNA): TGCGCCAGCAGCCGTGGACAGGGGAGGTACGAGCAGTACTTC.

As to this clonotype: A much larger clone sits a single nucleotide away, making a read error possible. The V gene is TRBV12-3 or TRBV12-4, the J gene TRBJ2-5; 8 bases map to TRBD2. With V trimmed by 5 bases and J by 4 bases, 12 bases remained unmatched. This CDR3 is 16 amino acids long. The CDR3: CASSRMGLEIPETQYF. The CDR3 DNA follows: TGTGCCAGCAGTCGGATGGGACTAGAAATACCAGAGACCCAGTACTTC.

This clonotype came up many times. V is TRBV11-2 and J is TRBJ2-1; D is tentatively TRBD1 or TRBD2 (5 bases each). Trimming cost V 4 bases and J 2 bases, with 12 bases left between them. This CDR3 is 15 amino acids long. Germline CDR1 is SGHAT and CDR2 is FQNNGV. The CDR3 sequence: CASSSLRGAYNEQFF. DNA for the CDR3: TGTGCCAGCAGCTCCTTGAGGGGCGCCTACAATGAGCAGTTCTTC.

This clonotype was counted only a few times. The V gene is TRBV15, the J gene TRBJ2-7; perhaps TRBD2 as D (5 bases). V was pared by 5 bases and J by 4 bases, with 21 bases between. This CDR3 comprises 16 residues. Germline V gives CDR1 LNHNV, CDR2 YYDKDF (reference sequence). CDR3: CATSGQAARTKYEQYF. CDR3 coding DNA: TGTGCCACCAGCGGCCAAGCGGCCCGAACCAAATACGAGCAGTACTTC. The full variable domain, in which reference TRBV15 and TRBJ2-7 provide the parts outside the CDR3, is DAMVIQNPRYQVTQFGKPVTLSCSQTLNHNVMYWYQQKSSQAPKLLFHYYDKDFNNEADTPDNFQSRRPNTSFCFLDIRSPGLGDTAMYLCATSGQAARTKYEQYFGPGTRLTVT.

This clonotype was seen many times. V is TRBV20-1 and J is TRBJ2-1, with 10 bases lining up with TRBD2. Per the germline V gene, CDR1 is DFQATT and CDR2 is SNEGSKA (reference sequence). The CDR3 is 16 amino acids. Trimming removed 0 bases from V and 4 bases from J; junction bases left unmatched: 6. The chain's CDR3 is CSARDESGREYNEQFF. The CDR3 bases are TGCAGTGCTAGAGATGAGAGCGGGAGGGAATACAATGAGCAGTTCTTC.

This clonotype was picked up many times. V is TRBV20-1 and J is TRBJ2-3, with D maybe TRBD1 (6 bases). Germline values: CDR1 DFQATT, CDR2 SNEGSKA (reference sequence). This CDR3 has 16 amino acids. Trimming removed 0 bases at V and 6 bases at J, with 19 bases between. Here the CDR3 reads CSARDTLQGTTDTQYF. CDR3 nucleotide sequence: TGCAGTGCTAGAGATACATTACAGGGTACCACGGATACGCAGTATTTT.

This clonotype was seen a few times. This chain joins TRBV4-3 and TRBJ2-3; D is possibly TRBD1 (6 bases). Trimming left V 0 bases short and J 0 bases short, with 16 bases between. The CDR3 has 18 residues. Germline V gene data show CDR1 as LGHNA and CDR2 as YSLEER. Written as DNA, the CDR3 is TGCGCCAGCAGCCAAGATAGGGGACAATTTACTAGCACAGATACGCAGTATTTT. Encoded protein: CASSQDRGQFTSTDTQYF.

This clonotype was counted many times. The CDR3 DNA follows: TGTGCCAGCAGCCGGACAGGTGGGGACAATGAGCAGTTCTTC. Its protein product is CASSRTGGDNEQFF. The chain couples TRBV27 to TRBJ2-1; 7 bases map to TRBD1. CDR1 MNHEY and CDR2 SMNVEV come from the germline V gene (reference sequence). This CDR3 is built from 14 residues. Trimming cost V 6 bases and J 5 bases; bases outside gene matches: 7.

This clonotype was counted between two and nine times. The V call is TRBV20-1, the J call TRBJ1-2; 7 bases agree with TRBD1. V dropped 5 bases and J dropped 2; count of bases not matched to a gene: 14. Per the germline V gene, CDR1 is DFQATT and CDR2 is SNEGSKA (reference sequence). The CDR3 has 16 amino acids. The CDR3 region is CSAGVRGQIRNYGYTF. CDR3 DNA sequence: TGCAGTGCTGGAGTACGGGGACAGATAAGGAACTATGGCTACACCTTC.

This clonotype was picked up many times. The genes are TRBV2 and TRBJ2-2, with 9 bases aligning to TRBD2. The CDR3 consists of 16 residues. With 4 bases clipped from V and 6 bases from J, the junction kept 9 bases outside the gene matches. In germline, CDR1 is SNHLY, CDR2 FYNNEI. CDR3 loop: CASSVPPPSGAGELFF. The CDR3 nucleotides are TGTGCCAGCAGTGTCCCCCCGCCTAGCGGGGCCGGGGAGCTGTTTTTT.

This clonotype was recorded a few times. V gene TRBV6-5 combines with J gene TRBJ2-3; 9 bases are shared with TRBD2. CDR3 length: 16 amino acids. CDR1 and CDR2 (germline): MNHEY, SVGAGI. V gave up 4 bases and J gave up 4 bases; unmatched junction bases: 9. The CDR3 reads CASSLRLAGTADTQYF. The CDR3 region has the DNA TGTGCCAGCAGTTTGAGGCTAGCGGGAACAGCAGATACGCAGTATTTT.

In this sample, this clonotype turned up many times. This chain uses TRBV28 with TRBJ2-7; 11 bases map to TRBD2. Germline V lookup: CDR1 MDHEN, CDR2 SYDVKM. The CDR3 contains 15 residues. J was trimmed by 2 bases and V by 7 bases; bases with no gene match: 7. CDR3 loop: CASTSGTSGAYEQYF. CDR3 nucleotide sequence: TGTGCCAGCACCTCAGGGACTAGCGGAGCCTACGAGCAGTACTTC. The whole variable domain, remainder taken from reference TRBV28 and TRBJ2-7, is DVKVTQSSRYLVKRTGEKVFLECVQDMDHENMFWYRQDPGLGLRLIYFSYDVKMKEKGDIPEGYSVSREKKERFSLILESASTNQTSMYLCASTSGTSGAYEQYFGPGTRLTVT.

This clonotype was recorded many times. CDR3 in amino acids: CSAVPAAAETQYF. As DNA, the CDR3 is TGCAGTGCAGTGCCAGCGGCCGCAGAGACCCAGTACTTC. The chain employs TRBV20-1 and TRBJ2-5, with D perhaps TRBD2 (5 bases). Trimming cost V 6 bases and J 4 bases, with 15 bases left between them. The CDR3 loop spans 13 amino acids. Germline V lookup: CDR1 DFQATT, CDR2 SNEGSKA (reference sequence).

This chain connects TRBV9 to TRBJ2-2; D is uncertain. The CDR3 extends over 17 amino acids. V was cut by 0 bases and J by 6 bases, with 18 bases left in between. Looked up from germline, CDR1 is SGDLS and CDR2 is YYNGEE. DNA for the CDR3: TGTGCCAGCAGCGTAGAAGGGTATACGTGGATACCCGGGGAGCTGTTTTTT. This encodes CASSVEGYTWIPGELFF.

The chain uses TRBV28 and TRBJ2-7; 8 bases agree with TRBD2. Trimming cost V 6 bases and J 5 bases; bases outside gene matches: 12. CDR1 and CDR2 (germline): MDHEN, SYDVKM. The CDR3 consists of 15 residues. CDR3 loop: CASSRASGSYDEQYF. CDR3 coding DNA: TGTGCCAGCAGCCGCGCAAGCGGGAGTTACGACGAGCAGTACTTC.

This clonotype showed up many times. The rearrangement links TRBV6-5 to TRBJ1-1; maybe TRBD1 (5 bases). Trimming stripped 0 bases from V and 4 bases from J, with 9 bases between. The germline V gene has CDR1 MNHEY and CDR2 SVGAGI. The CDR3 is 14 amino acids. The CDR3, as DNA: TGTGCCAGCAGTTACTCGGGGGGGGGCACTGAAGCTTTCTTT. Protein sequence: CASSYSGGGTEAFF.

The chain recombines TRBV20-1 with TRBJ1-4; D remains ambiguous. V lost 2 bases and J lost 0, with 16 bases in between. The CDR3 is 17 residues long. The germline V gene encodes CDR1 DFQATT and CDR2 SNEGSKA (reference sequence). The DNA of the CDR3 is TGCAGTGCTAGATTTGTTACGGGGTCTACAACTAATGAAAAACTGTTTTTT. Protein: CSARFVTGSTTNEKLFF.

This clonotype was seen repeatedly, ten times or more. The chain links TRBV28 to TRBJ1-5; maybe TRBD1 (5 bases). Germline V gene sequence: CDR1 MDHEN, CDR2 SYDVKM. The CDR3 has 16 amino acids. V was cut by 2 bases and J by 4 bases, with 15 bases left in between. CDR3 loop: CASSLILGPTNQPQHF. The CDR3 region has the DNA TGTGCCAGCAGTTTAATCTTGGGGCCAACAAATCAGCCCCAGCATTTT.